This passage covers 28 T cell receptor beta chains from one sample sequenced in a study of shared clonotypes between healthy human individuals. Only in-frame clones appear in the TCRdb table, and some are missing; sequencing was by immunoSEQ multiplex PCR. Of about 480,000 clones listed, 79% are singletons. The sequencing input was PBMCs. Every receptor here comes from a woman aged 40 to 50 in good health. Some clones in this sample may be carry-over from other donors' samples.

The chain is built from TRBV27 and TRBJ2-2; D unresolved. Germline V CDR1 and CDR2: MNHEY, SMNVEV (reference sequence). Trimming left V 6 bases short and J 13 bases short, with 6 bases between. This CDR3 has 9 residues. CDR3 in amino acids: CASRPGLFF. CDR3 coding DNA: TGTGCCAGCAGGCCCGGGCTGTTTTTT.

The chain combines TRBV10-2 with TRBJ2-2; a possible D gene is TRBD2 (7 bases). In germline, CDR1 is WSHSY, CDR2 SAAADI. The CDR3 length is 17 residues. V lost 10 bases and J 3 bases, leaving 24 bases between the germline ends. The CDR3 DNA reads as TGCGCCACCCAGAGGGGGGGCAGGGGAGCCCACACCGGGGAGCTGTTTTTT. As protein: CATQRGGRGAHTGELFF.

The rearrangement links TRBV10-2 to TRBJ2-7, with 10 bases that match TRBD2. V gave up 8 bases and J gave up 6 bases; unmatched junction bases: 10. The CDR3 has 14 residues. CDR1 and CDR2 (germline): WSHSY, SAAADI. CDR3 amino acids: CASGYEREGSEQYF. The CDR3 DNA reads TGCGCCAGCGGATACGAGCGGGAGGGCAGCGAGCAGTACTTC.

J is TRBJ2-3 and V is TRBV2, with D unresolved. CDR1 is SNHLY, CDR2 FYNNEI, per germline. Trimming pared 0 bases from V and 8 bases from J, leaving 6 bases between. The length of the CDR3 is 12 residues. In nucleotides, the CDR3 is TGTGCCAGCAGTGAAGCTCGCGGTACGCAGTATTTT. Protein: CASSEARGTQYF.

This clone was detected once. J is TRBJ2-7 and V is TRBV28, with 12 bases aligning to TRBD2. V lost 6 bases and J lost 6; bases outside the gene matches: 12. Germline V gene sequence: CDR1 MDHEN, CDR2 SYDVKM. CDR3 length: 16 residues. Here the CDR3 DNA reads TGTGCCAGCAGCCGGACTAGCGGGACTCCCTCGTCCGAGCAGTACTTC. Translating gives CASSRTSGTPSSEQYF.

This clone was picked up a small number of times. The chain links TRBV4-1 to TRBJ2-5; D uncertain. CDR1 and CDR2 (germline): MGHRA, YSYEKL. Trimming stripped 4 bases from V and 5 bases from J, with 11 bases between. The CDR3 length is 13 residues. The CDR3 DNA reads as TGCGCCAGCAGCCGGACGTTCCGGGAGACCCAGTACTTC. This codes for CASSRTFRETQYF.

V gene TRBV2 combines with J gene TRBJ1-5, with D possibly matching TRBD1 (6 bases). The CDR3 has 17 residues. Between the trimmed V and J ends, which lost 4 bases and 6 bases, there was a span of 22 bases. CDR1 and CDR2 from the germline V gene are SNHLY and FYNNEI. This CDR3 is CASSAILNRDVSQPQHF. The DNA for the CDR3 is TGTGCCAGCAGTGCCATCCTCAACAGGGACGTTAGTCAGCCCCAGCATTTT.

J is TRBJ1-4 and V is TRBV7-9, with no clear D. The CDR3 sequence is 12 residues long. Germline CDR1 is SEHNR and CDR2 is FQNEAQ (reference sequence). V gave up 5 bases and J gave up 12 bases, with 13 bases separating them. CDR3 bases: TGTGCCAGCAGCCCCCGTGGGCTGGAACTGTTTTTT. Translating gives CASSPRGLELFF.

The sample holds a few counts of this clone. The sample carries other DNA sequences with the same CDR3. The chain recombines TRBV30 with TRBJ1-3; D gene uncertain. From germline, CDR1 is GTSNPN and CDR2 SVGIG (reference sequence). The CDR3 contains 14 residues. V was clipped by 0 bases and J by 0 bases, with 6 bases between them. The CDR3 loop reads CAWSVGSSGNTIYF. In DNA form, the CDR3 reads TGTGCCTGGAGTGTAGGCTCCTCTGGAAACACCATATATTTT. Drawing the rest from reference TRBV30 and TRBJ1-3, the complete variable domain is SQTIHQWPATLVQPVGSPLSLECTVEGTSNPNLYWYRQAAGRGLQLLFYSVGIGQISSEVPQNLSASRPQDRQFILSSKKLLLSDSGFYLCAWSVGSSGNTIYFGEGSWLTVV.

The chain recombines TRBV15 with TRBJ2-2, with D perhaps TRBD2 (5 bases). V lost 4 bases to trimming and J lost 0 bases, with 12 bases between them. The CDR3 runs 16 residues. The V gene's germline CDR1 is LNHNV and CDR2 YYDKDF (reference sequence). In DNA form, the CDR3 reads TGTGCCACCAGCACACTAGGACGGTCGAACACCGGGGAGCTGTTTTTT. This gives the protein CATSTLGRSNTGELFF.

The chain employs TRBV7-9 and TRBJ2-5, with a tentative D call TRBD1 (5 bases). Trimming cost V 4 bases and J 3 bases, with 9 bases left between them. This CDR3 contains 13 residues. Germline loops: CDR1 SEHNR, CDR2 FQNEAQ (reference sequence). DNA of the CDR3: TGTGCCAGCAGCTGGACCAGGGAAGAGACCCAGTACTTC. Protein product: CASSWTREETQYF.

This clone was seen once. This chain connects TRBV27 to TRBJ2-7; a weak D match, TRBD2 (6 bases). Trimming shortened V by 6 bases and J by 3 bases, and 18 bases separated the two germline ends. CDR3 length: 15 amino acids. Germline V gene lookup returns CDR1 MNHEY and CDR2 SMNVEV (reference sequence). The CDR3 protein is CASSLPGVGRYEQYF. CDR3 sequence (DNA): TGTGCCAGCAGCCTGCCGGGGGTGGGACGCTACGAGCAGTACTTC.

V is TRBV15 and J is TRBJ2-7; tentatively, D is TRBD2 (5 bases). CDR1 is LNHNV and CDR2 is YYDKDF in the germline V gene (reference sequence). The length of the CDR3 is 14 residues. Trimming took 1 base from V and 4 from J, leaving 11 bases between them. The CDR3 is CATSRAGKSYEQYF. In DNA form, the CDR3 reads TGTGCCACCAGCAGAGCGGGGAAGAGTTACGAGCAGTACTTC. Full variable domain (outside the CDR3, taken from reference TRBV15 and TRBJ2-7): DAMVIQNPRYQVTQFGKPVTLSCSQTLNHNVMYWYQQKSSQAPKLLFHYYDKDFNNEADTPDNFQSRRPNTSFCFLDIRSPGLGDTAMYLCATSRAGKSYEQYFGPGTRLTVT.

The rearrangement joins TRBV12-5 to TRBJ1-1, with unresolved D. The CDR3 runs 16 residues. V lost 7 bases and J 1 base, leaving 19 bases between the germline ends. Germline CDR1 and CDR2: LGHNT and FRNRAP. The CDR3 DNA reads TGTGCTAGTGTCCCCCACGGACGAACCACGAACACTGAAGCTTTCTTT. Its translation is CASVPHGRTTNTEAFF.

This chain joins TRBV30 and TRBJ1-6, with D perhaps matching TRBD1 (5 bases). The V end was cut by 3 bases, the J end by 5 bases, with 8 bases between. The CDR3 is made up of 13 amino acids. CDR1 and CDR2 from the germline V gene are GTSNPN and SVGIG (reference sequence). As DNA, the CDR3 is TGTGCCTGGAGATCGGGGGATAATTCACCCCTCCACTTT. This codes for CAWRSGDNSPLHF.

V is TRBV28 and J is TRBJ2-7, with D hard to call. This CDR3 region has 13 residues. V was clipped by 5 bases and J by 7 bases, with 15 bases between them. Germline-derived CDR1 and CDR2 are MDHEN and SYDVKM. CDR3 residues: CASSTPGPEEQYF. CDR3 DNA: TGTGCCAGCAGTACCCCAGGCCCGGAGGAGCAGTACTTC.

The CDR3 sequence: CASSLSGRRGTDTQYF. The CDR3 DNA reads TGCGCCAGCAGCTTGAGCGGGAGGAGGGGGACAGATACGCAGTATTTT. The chain links TRBV5-1 to TRBJ2-3, with 9 bases identical to TRBD2. Germline V gene data show CDR1 as SGHRS and CDR2 as YFSETQ. The CDR3 loop spans 16 amino acids. V lost 1 base, J lost 3 bases, and 6 bases stayed unmatched.

The CDR3, as DNA: TGTGCCAGCAGTGAAGCAGTGATCCAGTACTTC. Its protein product is CASSEAVIQYF. V gene TRBV6-1 combines with J gene TRBJ2-5; no reliable D call. The CDR3 runs 11 residues. The germline V gene has CDR1 MNHNS and CDR2 SASEGT. Trimming cost V 0 bases and J 10 bases, with 6 bases left between them.

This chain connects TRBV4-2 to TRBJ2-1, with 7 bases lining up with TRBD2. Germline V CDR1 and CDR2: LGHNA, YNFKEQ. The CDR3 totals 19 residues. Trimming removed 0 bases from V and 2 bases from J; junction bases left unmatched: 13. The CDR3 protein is CASSQDGLRGDYTYNEQFF. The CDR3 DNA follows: TGTGCCAGCAGCCAAGATGGGCTACGGGGGGACTATACCTACAATGAGCAGTTCTTC.

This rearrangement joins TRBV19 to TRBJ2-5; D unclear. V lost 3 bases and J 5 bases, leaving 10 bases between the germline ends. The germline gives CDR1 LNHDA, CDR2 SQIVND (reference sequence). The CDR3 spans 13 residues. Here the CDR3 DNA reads TGTGCCAGTAGTATTTTGGGTGGGGAGACCCAGTACTTC. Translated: CASSILGGETQYF.

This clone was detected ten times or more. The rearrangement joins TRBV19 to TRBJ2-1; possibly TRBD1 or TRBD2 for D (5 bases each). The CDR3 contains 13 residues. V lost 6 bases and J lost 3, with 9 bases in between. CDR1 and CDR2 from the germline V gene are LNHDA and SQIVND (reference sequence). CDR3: CASRGDLYNEQFF. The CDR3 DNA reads TGTGCCAGTAGAGGGGACCTCTACAATGAGCAGTTCTTC.

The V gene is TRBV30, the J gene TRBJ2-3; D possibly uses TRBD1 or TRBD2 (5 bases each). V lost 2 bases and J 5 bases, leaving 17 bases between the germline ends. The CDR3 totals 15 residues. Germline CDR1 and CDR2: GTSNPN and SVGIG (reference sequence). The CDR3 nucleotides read TGTGCCTGGAGTAACTGGGGGACCGCCGGAGATACGCAGTATTTT. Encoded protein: CAWSNWGTAGDTQYF.

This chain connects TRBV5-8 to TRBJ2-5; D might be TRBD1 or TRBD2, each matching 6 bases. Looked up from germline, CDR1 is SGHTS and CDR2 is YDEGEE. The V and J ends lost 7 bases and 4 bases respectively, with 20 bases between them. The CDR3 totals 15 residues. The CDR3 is CASPPLRGAGETQYF. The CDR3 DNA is TGTGCCAGCCCTCCCTTGAGGGGGGCAGGAGAGACCCAGTACTTC.

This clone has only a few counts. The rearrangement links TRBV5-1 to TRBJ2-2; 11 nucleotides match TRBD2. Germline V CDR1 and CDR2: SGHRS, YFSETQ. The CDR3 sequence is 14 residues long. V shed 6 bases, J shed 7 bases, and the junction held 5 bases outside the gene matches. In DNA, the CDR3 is TGCGCCAGCACAACTAGCGGGAGTAGCGGGGAGCTGTTTTTT. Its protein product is CASTTSGSSGELFF.

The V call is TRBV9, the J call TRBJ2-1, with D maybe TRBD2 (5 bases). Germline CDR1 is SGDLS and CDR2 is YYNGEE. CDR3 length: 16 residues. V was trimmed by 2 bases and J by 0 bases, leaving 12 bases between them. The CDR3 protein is CASSVDYPSSYNEQFF. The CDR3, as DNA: TGTGCCAGCAGCGTTGACTACCCGAGCTCCTACAATGAGCAGTTCTTC.

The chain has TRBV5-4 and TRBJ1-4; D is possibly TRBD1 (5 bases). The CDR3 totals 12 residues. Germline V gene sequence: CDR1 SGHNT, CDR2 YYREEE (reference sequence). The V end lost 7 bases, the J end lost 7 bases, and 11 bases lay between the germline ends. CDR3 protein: CASGGYGEKLFF. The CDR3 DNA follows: TGTGCCAGCGGGGGTTACGGTGAAAAACTGTTTTTT.

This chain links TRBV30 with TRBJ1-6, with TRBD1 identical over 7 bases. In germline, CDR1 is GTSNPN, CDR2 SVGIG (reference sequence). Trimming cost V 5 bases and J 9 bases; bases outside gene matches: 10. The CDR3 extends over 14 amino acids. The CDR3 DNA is TGTGCCTGGGGCCCGGGACAGTTGAGTTCACCCCTCCACTTT. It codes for CAWGPGQLSSPLHF.

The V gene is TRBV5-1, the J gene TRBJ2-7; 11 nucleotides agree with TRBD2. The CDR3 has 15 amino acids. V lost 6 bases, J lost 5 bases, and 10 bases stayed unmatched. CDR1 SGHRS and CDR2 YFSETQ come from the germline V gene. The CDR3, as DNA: TGCGCCAGCACCTGGGGTCCTAGCGGGAGGAACGAGCAGTACTTC. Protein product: CASTWGPSGRNEQYF.